The next 3 T cell receptor beta chains were all read from a single sample in a study of shared clonotypes between healthy human individuals. Measured with immunoSEQ multiplex PCR; TCRdb has only the in-frame clones, and not every one. The sample includes nearly 1 million clones, around three quarters of them seen just once. What was sequenced was memory CD4+ T cells sorted from blood. Subset here: CD45RA-negative fraction. All receptors come from a man aged 18 to 29 in good health.

V and J are TRBV18 and TRBJ2-5, with 9 bases aligning to TRBD1. The germline V gene encodes CDR1 KGHSH and CDR2 LQKENI. This CDR3 region has 16 residues. J was trimmed by 4 bases and V by 6 bases; bases with no gene match: 12. The CDR3 DNA reads TGTGCCAGCTCCCTACGGACAGGGGAGTCGGGAGAGACCCAGTACTTC. Amino acid sequence: CASSLRTGESGETQYF.

This chain connects TRBV14 to TRBJ2-1; TRBD1 matches at 8 bases. Germline V lookup: CDR1 SGHDN, CDR2 FVKESK. Trimming at V came to 0 bases and at J to 7 bases, leaving 8 bases not matched to a gene. The length of the CDR3 is 16 residues. CDR3 sequence: CASSQDARTGRNEQFF. CDR3 sequence (DNA): TGTGCCAGCAGCCAAGATGCCCGGACAGGGAGGAATGAGCAGTTCTTC.

J is TRBJ1-1 and V is TRBV9, with 7 nucleotides matching TRBD1. The ends lost 4 bases at V and 4 bases at J; junction bases unmatched: 4. This CDR3 has 13 amino acids. The germline V gene encodes CDR1 SGDLS and CDR2 YYNGEE. This CDR3 is CASSRQGSTEAFF. CDR3 DNA: TGTGCCAGCAGCCGACAGGGAAGCACTGAAGCTTTCTTT.